These 31 T cell receptor beta chains were all obtained from the same sample, sequenced in a study of blood T cell repertoires in COVID-19 (dated by TCRdb to 2020 to 2022). The library was obtained by the immunoSEQ multiplex PCR assay. TCRdb limited this immuneACCESS table to in-frame rearrangements with V and J called. A share of clones is missing; checked studies link under half to unresolved V genes, and the rest is unexplained. This sample lists 100,000 or so clones; roughly 92% were detected once. Jointly, the top ten make up around 5.7% of the sample. The source material was peripheral blood. The receptors derive from a man between 65 and 85 years old with acute or convalescent COVID-19.

The V and J genes are TRBV7-8 and TRBJ1-5; D call uncertain. Trimming took 3 bases from V and 5 from J, leaving 11 bases between them. CDR3 length: 14 residues. Germline V lookup: CDR1 SGHVS, CDR2 FQNEAQ. CDR3 bases: TGTGCCAGCAGCTTTACAGACACTCATCAGCCCCAGCATTTT. Protein sequence: CASSFTDTHQPQHF.

In regard to this clone: Sequence at one end of the junction differs from germline and may be a read error. The CDR3 sequence: CASTLGTTGMTEAFF. The DNA for the CDR3 is TGTGCCAGCACCTTAGGAACCACAGGGATGACTGAAGCTTTCTTT. This chain uses TRBV7-9 with TRBJ1-1; a weak D match, TRBD1 (6 bases). The CDR3 covers 15 residues. Germline loops: CDR1 SEHNR, CDR2 FQNEAQ (reference sequence).

The genes are TRBV11-3 and TRBJ1-3; 8 nucleotides align to TRBD1. The J segment lost 0 bases and the V segment lost 4 bases, leaving 17 bases of the junction unmatched. The CDR3 has 20 amino acids. Germline V lookup: CDR1 SGHNT, CDR2 YENEEA. This CDR3 reads CASSSETVTGEPSSGNTIYF. Here the CDR3 DNA reads TGTGCCAGCAGCTCCGAAACTGTGACAGGGGAGCCCAGCTCTGGAAACACCATATATTTT.

The chain couples TRBV18 to TRBJ2-1, with no clear D. Germline V gene data show CDR1 as KGHSH and CDR2 as LQKENI. Trimming cost V 6 bases and J 4 bases, with 10 bases left between them. CDR3 length equals 13 residues. CDR3 nucleotides: TGTGCCAGCTCCCCCGAACTGTACAATGAGCAGTTCTTC. Its translation is CASSPELYNEQFF.

This chain uses TRBV5-1 with TRBJ1-1; D uncertain. Germline-derived CDR1 and CDR2 are SGHRS and YFSETQ. This CDR3 has 14 residues. V lost 2 bases, J lost 4 bases, and 12 bases lay in between. The CDR3 region has the DNA TGCGCCAGCAGCTTAGAACCGGTAAGCACTGAAGCTTTCTTT. Encoded protein: CASSLEPVSTEAFF.

This chain links TRBV5-6 with TRBJ2-7; maybe TRBD2 (5 bases). V shed 5 bases and J shed 3 bases, with 18 bases lying between them. The CDR3 is made up of 15 amino acids. Germline V gene data show CDR1 as SGHDT and CDR2 as YYEEEE. CDR3 loop: CASRPIRGFGYEQYF. CDR3 nucleotide sequence: TGTGCCAGCAGGCCGATCCGGGGTTTTGGCTACGAGCAGTACTTC.

V usage is TRBV3-1 (or the pseudogene TRBV3-2) and J usage is TRBJ1-6; the D gene is possibly TRBD1 (6 bases). CDR3 length: 15 amino acids. Germline V lookup: CDR1 LGHDT, CDR2 YNNKEL (reference sequence). V was cut by 4 bases and J by 10 bases, with 17 bases left in between. The CDR3 coding sequence is TGTGCCAGCAGCCCCCCGAACAGGGACGAGTCACCCCTCCACTTT. The encoded protein is CASSPPNRDESPLHF.

The V and J genes are TRBV7-2 and TRBJ2-7, with D maybe TRBD1 (6 bases). Between the trimmed V and J ends, which lost 1 base and 0 bases, there was a span of 7 bases. The CDR3 has 14 residues. The V gene's germline CDR1 is SGHTA and CDR2 FQGNSA. The CDR3 protein is CASSLEGGSYEQYF. The CDR3, as DNA: TGTGCCAGCAGCTTAGAAGGGGGCTCCTACGAGCAGTACTTC. Full variable domain (outside the CDR3, taken from reference TRBV7-2 and TRBJ2-7): GAGVSQSPSNKVTEKGKDVELRCDPISGHTALYWYRQSLGQGLEFLIYFQGNSAPDKSGLPSDRFSAERTGGSVSTLTIQRTQQEDSAVYLCASSLEGGSYEQYFGPGTRLTVT.

V is TRBV6-2 or TRBV6-3 and J is TRBJ1-5, with 7 positions matching TRBD1. The CDR3 is 15 amino acids. The germline gives CDR1 MNHEY, CDR2 SVGEGT. The V segment lost 4 bases and the J segment 2 bases; nucleotides outside the gene matches: 5. The CDR3 reads CASSFGQVRNQPQHF. The CDR3 DNA follows: TGTGCCAGCAGTTTTGGACAGGTGCGCAATCAGCCCCAGCATTTT.

The rearrangement joins TRBV15 to TRBJ2-5; 13 bases line up with TRBD2. The CDR3 has 16 residues. From germline, CDR1 is LNHNV and CDR2 YYDKDF (reference sequence). The ends lost 5 bases at V and 4 bases at J; junction bases unmatched: 7. CDR3 nucleotide sequence: TGTGCCACCAGCGATACTAGCGGGGGGGCAATAGAGACCCAGTACTTC. Amino acid sequence: CATSDTSGGAIETQYF.

The V and J genes are TRBV3-1 (or the pseudogene TRBV3-2) and TRBJ2-5; tentative D call: TRBD2 (5 bases). The CDR3 extends over 15 amino acids. Trimming removed 1 base at V and 5 bases at J, with 14 bases between. CDR1 and CDR2 (germline): LGHDT, YNNKEL (reference sequence). CDR3 region: CASSQAPGSRETQYF. The CDR3 DNA is TGTGCCAGCAGCCAAGCCCCGGGGTCCCGGGAGACCCAGTACTTC.

V gene TRBV30 combines with J gene TRBJ2-5; 8 bases map to TRBD2. CDR3 length: 17 residues. The germline V gene encodes CDR1 GTSNPN and CDR2 SVGIG (reference sequence). J gave up 2 bases and V 2 bases, and 13 bases lay outside the gene matches. CDR3 sequence reads: CAWSRIRWRGVQETQYF. The CDR3 coding sequence is TGTGCCTGGAGTAGGATACGGTGGCGGGGGGTTCAAGAGACCCAGTACTTC.

This clone was found once. The rearrangement joins TRBV6-6 to TRBJ2-7, with a weak D call TRBD1 (6 bases). CDR1 is MNHNY and CDR2 is SVGAGI in the germline V gene (reference sequence). The germline V and J ends were trimmed by 4 bases and 2 bases, with 18 bases remaining between them. The CDR3 spans 16 residues. CDR3 sequence: CASSSAWDKSPYEQYF. The CDR3 region has the DNA TGTGCCAGCAGTTCGGCCTGGGACAAATCCCCCTACGAGCAGTACTTC.

J is TRBJ1-1 and V is TRBV7-8; no definite D call. Germline V gene sequence: CDR1 SGHVS, CDR2 FQNEAQ. This CDR3 is 14 amino acids long. Trimming stripped 0 bases from V and 1 base from J, with 6 bases between. In nucleotides, the CDR3 is TGTGCCAGCAGCTTAGCGCCGGGGAACACTGAAGCTTTCTTT. This gives the protein CASSLAPGNTEAFF. Based on the CDR3 plus reference TRBV7-8 and TRBJ1-1, the full variable domain is GAGVSQSPRYKVAKRGQDVALRCDPISGHVSLFWYQQALGQGPEFLTYFQNEAQLDKSGLPSDRFFAERPEGSVSTLKIQRTQQEDSAVYLCASSLAPGNTEAFFGQGTRLTVV.

The genes are TRBV19 and TRBJ2-2; 8 bases align to TRBD1. In germline, CDR1 is LNHDA, CDR2 SQIVND (reference sequence). The CDR3 consists of 15 residues. V gave up 5 bases and J gave up 0 bases; unmatched junction bases: 2. CDR3 nucleotide sequence: TGTGCCAGTAGTCACAGGGGGGCGAACACCGGGGAGCTGTTTTTT. Translating it yields CASSHRGANTGELFF.

This clone has just one count. The chain is built from TRBV11-2 and TRBJ1-6; D ambiguous. The V gene lost 3 bases and the J gene lost 8 bases, with 11 bases spanning the gap. The CDR3 sequence is 14 residues long. Germline V CDR1 and CDR2: SGHAT, FQNNGV. The DNA of the CDR3 is TGTGCCAGCAGCTTGCCGGGTATCCATTCACCCCTCCACTTT. Its protein is CASSLPGIHSPLHF. The whole variable domain, filled in from reference TRBV11-2 and TRBJ1-6, reads EAGVAQSPRYKIIEKRQSVAFWCNPISGHATLYWYQQILGQGPKLLIQFQNNGVVDDSQLPKDRFSAERLKGVDSTLKIQPAKLEDSAVYLCASSLPGIHSPLHFGNGTRLTVT.

V and J are TRBV30 and TRBJ1-2, with 8 bases lining up with TRBD1. The CDR3 is made up of 16 amino acids. The germline gives CDR1 GTSNPN, CDR2 SVGIG (reference sequence). The J segment lost 5 bases and the V segment lost 5 bases, leaving 16 bases of the junction unmatched. CDR3 sequence: CAWDRDLGTGSYGYTF. The DNA of the CDR3 is TGTGCCTGGGATCGGGACCTCGGGACAGGATCATATGGCTACACCTTC. Full variable domain (remainder filled in from reference TRBV30 and TRBJ1-2): SQTIHQWPATLVQPVGSPLSLECTVEGTSNPNLYWYRQAAGRGLQLLFYSVGIGQISSEVPQNLSASRPQDRQFILSSKKLLLSDSGFYLCAWDRDLGTGSYGYTFGSGTRLTVV.

The V gene is TRBV7-2, the J gene TRBJ1-4, with D possibly being TRBD1 (6 bases). The CDR3 is made up of 14 amino acids. Germline-derived CDR1 and CDR2 are SGHTA and FQGNSA. V lost 5 bases to trimming and J lost 8 bases, with 15 bases between them. In DNA form, the CDR3 reads TGTGCCAGCAGCAAGGGGGGGTACAAGGAAAAACTGTTTTTT. Translated, it gives CASSKGGYKEKLFF.

This clone has a handful of counts. V usage is TRBV4-1 and J usage is TRBJ2-7, with 8 bases lining up with TRBD1. The ends lost 0 bases at V and 3 bases at J; junction bases unmatched: 1. This CDR3 has 14 residues. The germline V gene has CDR1 MGHRA and CDR2 YSYEKL. The CDR3 loop is CASSQETGGYEQYF. The CDR3 nucleotides are TGCGCCAGCAGCCAAGAAACAGGGGGCTACGAGCAGTACTTC.

This chain uses TRBV5-6 with TRBJ2-7; 8 bases align to TRBD2. The CDR3 length is 15 residues. CDR1 and CDR2 (germline): SGHDT, YYEEEE. After removal of 0 bases from V and 10 bases from J, the junction contained 12 bases not matched to a gene. The CDR3 DNA reads TGTGCCAGCAGCTTGGCCAGCGGGGGCGGTGGAGAACAGTACTTC. It encodes CASSLASGGGGEQYF.

This clone has a single count. The chain uses TRBV6-5 and TRBJ1-1, with 8 bases that match TRBD1. This CDR3 is built from 15 residues. Trimming removed 4 bases from V and 4 bases from J; junction bases left unmatched: 8. The germline V gene encodes CDR1 MNHEY and CDR2 SVGAGI. CDR3 in amino acids: CASSWGRGRGTEAFF. CDR3 DNA: TGTGCCAGCAGTTGGGGCAGGGGGCGCGGCACTGAAGCTTTCTTT.

The genes are TRBV27 and TRBJ1-2, with D maybe TRBD1 (5 bases). Per germline, CDR1 MNHEY and CDR2 SMNVEV (reference sequence). The CDR3 extends over 15 amino acids. The V gene lost 5 bases and the J gene lost 4 bases, with 17 bases spanning the gap. The CDR3 spells CASSLTQGVIYGYTF. The CDR3 coding sequence is TGTGCCAGCAGTCTCACTCAGGGTGTGATCTATGGCTACACCTTC.

The chain joins TRBV11-2 to TRBJ1-2; no definite D call. Germline-derived CDR1 and CDR2 are SGHAT and FQNNGV. This CDR3 comprises 15 residues. The V end was cut by 5 bases, the J end by 5 bases, with 18 bases between. The CDR3 loop reads CASSPTVEIKYGYTF. The CDR3 DNA sequence: TGTGCCAGCAGCCCAACGGTGGAGATTAAGTATGGCTACACCTTC. The full variable domain, in which reference TRBV11-2 and TRBJ1-2 provide the parts outside the CDR3, is EAGVAQSPRYKIIEKRQSVAFWCNPISGHATLYWYQQILGQGPKLLIQFQNNGVVDDSQLPKDRFSAERLKGVDSTLKIQPAKLEDSAVYLCASSPTVEIKYGYTFGSGTRLTVV.

V and J are TRBV28 and TRBJ2-4, with D possibly being TRBD1 (7 bases). CDR1 is MDHEN and CDR2 is SYDVKM in the germline V gene. CDR3 length equals 18 residues. V shed 2 bases and J shed 0 bases, with 17 bases lying between them. CDR3 protein: CASSLGRQGGKAKNIQYF. The CDR3 nucleotides read TGTGCCAGCAGTTTAGGGAGGCAGGGGGGCAAAGCCAAAAACATTCAGTACTTC.

V and J are TRBV6-5 and TRBJ2-7; weak D call: TRBD1 (5 bases). V was cut by 5 bases and J by 0 bases, with 11 bases left in between. CDR3 size: 14 residues. Germline V gene sequence: CDR1 MNHEY, CDR2 SVGAGI. In nucleotides, the CDR3 is TGTGCCAGCAGTCCGGACATCGCCTCCTACGAGCAGTACTTC. Its protein is CASSPDIASYEQYF.

The genes are TRBV18 and TRBJ1-1, with 9 positions matching TRBD1. The ends lost 5 bases at V and 4 bases at J; junction bases unmatched: 2. In germline, CDR1 is KGHSH, CDR2 LQKENI. The CDR3 is made up of 13 amino acids. The CDR3 bases are TGTGCCAGCTCAGTGACAGGGGGCACTGAAGCTTTCTTT. Translating it yields CASSVTGGTEAFF.

In nucleotides, the CDR3 is TGTGCCAGCAGCTCCCTGGGCGGGGTGAATGAGCAGTTCTTC. As protein: CASSSLGGVNEQFF. This chain connects TRBV11-2 to TRBJ2-1, with a weak D call TRBD2 (6 bases). This CDR3 spans 14 amino acids. CDR1 is SGHAT, CDR2 FQNNGV, per germline. Trimming cost V 4 bases and J 7 bases, with 14 bases left between them.

The chain combines TRBV4-2 with TRBJ1-2; 8 bases map to TRBD1. J lost 4 bases, V lost 3 bases, and 7 bases had no gene match. This CDR3 contains 15 residues. Germline V gene data show CDR1 as LGHNA and CDR2 as YNFKEQ. In DNA form, the CDR3 reads TGTGCCAGCAGCCACCCAGGGGGCCAGTCCTATGGCTACACCTTC. Translating gives CASSHPGGQSYGYTF.

This chain links TRBV13 with TRBJ2-7; 9 bases fit TRBD1. V dropped 4 bases and J dropped 5; count of bases not matched to a gene: 9. Germline V gives CDR1 PRHDT, CDR2 FYEKMQ (reference sequence). There are 15 residues in the CDR3. DNA for the CDR3: TGTGCCAGCAGCTCAAACATGGACAGGGGCGACGAGCAGTACTTC. Translating it yields CASSSNMDRGDEQYF.

This sequence joins TRBV6-5 and TRBJ1-2; 7 nucleotides line up with TRBD1. The germline V gene has CDR1 MNHEY and CDR2 SVGAGI. The CDR3 consists of 15 residues. V trimming: 6 bases; J trimming: 4 bases; junction bases outside the gene matches: 11. CDR3 protein: CASRGTARTTYGYTF. The DNA of the CDR3 is TGTGCCAGCAGAGGGACAGCCCGGACGACCTATGGCTACACCTTC.

The gene calls are TRBV11-2 and TRBJ1-3; no clear D. CDR1 is SGHAT and CDR2 is FQNNGV in the germline V gene. Between the trimmed V and J ends, which lost 1 base and 4 bases, there was a span of 5 bases. The CDR3 runs 13 residues. The CDR3 DNA follows: TGTGCCAGCAGCTTAGTAGCCGGAAACACCATATATTTT. Protein: CASSLVAGNTIYF.